This T cell receptor beta chain was documented in a study of blood T cell repertoires in COVID-19. Across the whole study: Sample material is recorded as cDNA or gDNA derived from T cells, B-cell-depleted T cells, or PBMCs.

There are 16 residues in the CDR3. V lost 3 bases to trimming and J lost 8 bases; unmatched junction nucleotides: 11. Germline CDR1 is LGHDT and CDR2 is YNNKEL (reference sequence). Per the authors' pipeline: Estimates of nucleated cell counts were drawn from the amplification of reference gene primers. Measured with immunoSEQ multiplex PCR; TCRdb has only the in-frame clones, and not every one. D and trimming come from the DNA, and the V and J calls and clone size come from that table. Counted here are about 120,000 clones, about nine tenths occurring once; the ten biggest clones make up roughly 1.9%.

Sequenced sample: peripheral blood. The rearrangement links TRBV3-1 (or the pseudogene TRBV3-2) to TRBJ1-2; TRBD1 aligns across 11 bases. The TCR sequence derives from a human donor with active COVID-19. The donor label of this sample is uncertain. This CDR3 is CASSHPRRGQGGGYTF. For the CDR3, the DNA is TGTGCCAGCAGCCACCCCCGGCGGGGACAGGGGGGCGGCTACACCTTC.